A single sample is the source of the 23 T cell receptor beta chains below, sequenced in a study of memory B cells and T cells in multiple sclerosis. Libraries were prepared by immunoSEQ multiplex PCR; TCRdb keeps only in-frame clonotypes and omits some of them. The data hold some 14,000 clones, with approximately 69% observed a single time. Source material: memory (CD45RO+) CD4+ T cells from blood. All receptors derive from a human donor with multiple sclerosis.

The V and J genes are TRBV7-2 and TRBJ1-5, with 7 bases identical to TRBD1. Losses at the gene ends were 4 bases for V and 9 bases for J; bases not matched to a gene: 9. The CDR3 totals 14 residues. Germline loops: CDR1 SGHTA, CDR2 FQGNSA. The DNA for the CDR3 is TGTGCCAGCAGCTCGACGACAGGGAAACGGCCCCAGCATTTT. It codes for CASSSTTGKRPQHF.

The rearrangement uses TRBV10-3 and TRBJ2-5, with 8 positions matching TRBD1. Germline CDR1 ENHRY, CDR2 SYGVKD. The CDR3 loop spans 14 amino acids. The V segment lost 4 bases and the J segment 5 bases; nucleotides outside the gene matches: 6. CDR3 protein: CAISAVDRAETQYF. DNA of the CDR3: TGTGCCATCAGTGCCGTGGACAGGGCGGAGACCCAGTACTTC.

This clone was observed a handful of times. The V call is TRBV5-1, the J call TRBJ1-5, with D uncertain. From germline, CDR1 is SGHRS and CDR2 YFSETQ. The CDR3 has 15 residues. Deletions cut 1 base from V and 1 base from J, with 9 bases between. For the CDR3, the DNA is TGCGCCAGCAGCTTGATAGCGGGAAGCAATCAGCCCCAGCATTTT. Protein product: CASSLIAGSNQPQHF.

The CDR3 DNA sequence: TGTGCCAGCAGTTTAGGCTCAACATCCCTGGGCATTCATGGGGCCAACGTCCTGACTTTC. This encodes CASSLGSTSLGIHGANVLTF. The V gene is TRBV27, the J gene TRBJ2-6; D is ambiguous. The CDR3 spans 20 residues. The V end lost 2 bases, the J end lost 3 bases, and 23 bases lay between the germline ends. Germline loops: CDR1 MNHEY, CDR2 SMNVEV (reference sequence).

The chain has TRBV6-6 and TRBJ2-7, with 7 nucleotides matching TRBD1. This CDR3 has 12 amino acids. Per germline, CDR1 MNHNY and CDR2 SVGAGI (reference sequence). V lost 4 bases and J lost 9; bases outside the gene matches: 6. The CDR3, as DNA: TGTGCCAGCAGTTCGACAGGGTTGGGGCAGTACTTC. Translating it yields CASSSTGLGQYF.

The V gene is TRBV5-1, the J gene TRBJ2-1; D possibly corresponds to TRBD2 (6 bases). V was pared by 2 bases and J by 0 bases, with 12 bases between. This CDR3 contains 16 residues. The V gene's germline CDR1 is SGHRS and CDR2 YFSETQ. The chain's CDR3 is CASSFSQGLSYNEQFF. DNA of the CDR3: TGCGCCAGCAGCTTTAGTCAGGGACTCTCCTACAATGAGCAGTTCTTC.

V gene TRBV15 combines with J gene TRBJ1-5; TRBD1 aligns across 9 bases. This CDR3 spans 12 amino acids. Germline trimming cut 3 bases from V and 9 bases from J; bases unmatched to any gene: 0. Germline-derived CDR1 and CDR2 are LNHNV and YYDKDF (reference sequence). CDR3: CATSRDRGPQHF. The CDR3 nucleotides read TGTGCCACCAGCAGGGACAGGGGGCCCCAGCATTTT.

The CDR3 sequence: CASSIVGRAQHF. Written as DNA, the CDR3 is TGTGCCAGTAGTATTGTGGGGCGCGCCCAGCATTTT. The V and J genes are TRBV19 and TRBJ1-5, with TRBD1 as a possible D gene (5 bases). Germline V gives CDR1 LNHDA, CDR2 SQIVND (reference sequence). V lost 3 bases to trimming and J lost 11 bases, with 11 bases between them. The CDR3 is made up of 12 amino acids. The entire variable domain, with the rest obtained from reference TRBV19 and TRBJ1-5, is as follows: DGGITQSPKYLFRKEGQNVTLSCEQNLNHDAMYWYRQDPGQGLRLIYYSQIVNDFQKGDIAEGYSVSREKKESFPLTVTSAQKNPTAFYLCASSIVGRAQHFGDGTRLSIL.

The rearrangement links TRBV6-5 to TRBJ1-1, with no clear D. CDR3 length: 13 residues. Germline CDR1 reads MNHEY; CDR2 reads SVGAGI. V was cut by 6 bases and J by 4 bases, with 12 bases left in between. For the CDR3, the DNA is TGTGCCAGCAGCCTCACGGTCTTCACTGAAGCTTTCTTT. Residues: CASSLTVFTEAFF.

V gene TRBV27 combines with J gene TRBJ2-3; 7 nucleotides agree with TRBD2. Germline V lookup: CDR1 MNHEY, CDR2 SMNVEV (reference sequence). The V gene end was trimmed by 5 bases and the J gene end by 0 bases; junction bases not matched to a gene: 5. This CDR3 has 15 amino acids. CDR3 in amino acids: CASSGTILSTDTQYF. The CDR3 nucleotides read TGTGCCAGCAGTGGGACTATTTTGAGCACAGATACGCAGTATTTT.

The rearrangement uses TRBV5-1 and TRBJ1-6, with D perhaps TRBD1 (5 bases). CDR1 and CDR2 (germline): SGHRS, YFSETQ. V was cut by 0 bases and J by 2 bases, with 12 bases left in between. The CDR3 consists of 17 residues. CDR3 protein: CASSLAGPGAYNSPLHF. In DNA, the CDR3 is TGCGCCAGCAGCTTGGCGGGCCCGGGGGCCTATAATTCACCCCTCCACTTT.

In regard to this clone: The junction does not match germline at one end; this may be a read error. This rearrangement joins TRBV2 to TRBJ1-6, with TRBD1 matching over 7 bases. This CDR3 comprises 10 residues. Germline V CDR1 and CDR2: SNHLY, FYNNEI. The CDR3 nucleotides read TGTGCCAGCAGTGACGGACAGGCTTCGTTT. This sequence encodes CASSDGQASF.

The genes are TRBV13 and TRBJ1-6; TRBD1 matches 8 bases. Germline V gene lookup returns CDR1 PRHDT and CDR2 FYEKMQ (reference sequence). The CDR3 totals 16 residues. The V and J ends lost 0 bases and 10 bases, in that order; junction bases with no gene match: 8. CDR3 sequence: CASSLGLRTGQSPLHF. CDR3 nucleotide sequence: TGTGCCAGCAGCTTAGGTCTCCGGACAGGGCAATCACCCCTCCACTTT.

This clone was recorded only once. The chain recombines TRBV10-3 with TRBJ2-7, with 12 bases matching TRBD2. V trimming: 6 bases; J trimming: 6 bases; junction bases outside the gene matches: 6. There are 14 residues in the CDR3. In germline, CDR1 is ENHRY, CDR2 SYGVKD. The CDR3 DNA follows: TGTGCCATCAGCCTAGCGGGGGGGCCCTCCGAGCAGTACTTC. This translates into CAISLAGGPSEQYF.

Only a few counts were recorded for this clone. The chain joins TRBV9 to TRBJ1-1; 10 bases are a match to TRBD1. Germline values: CDR1 SGDLS, CDR2 YYNGEE. J lost 8 bases, V lost 4 bases, and 11 bases had no gene match. The length of the CDR3 is 15 residues. The CDR3 is CASSSRTGGNAEAFF. The CDR3 DNA reads TGTGCCAGCAGCTCTAGGACAGGGGGGAATGCCGAAGCTTTCTTT.

The chain recombines TRBV5-1 with TRBJ2-1, with 8 positions matching TRBD2. In germline, CDR1 is SGHRS, CDR2 YFSETQ. The CDR3 totals 15 residues. Trimming cost V 4 bases and J 9 bases; bases outside gene matches: 12. CDR3 in amino acids: CASSLSGGFVPEQFF. CDR3 DNA: TGCGCCAGCAGCCTCAGCGGGGGCTTTGTTCCTGAGCAGTTCTTC.

There are a few counts of this clone. The rearrangement joins TRBV6-5 to TRBJ2-1, with D uncertain. V lost 7 bases and J 0 bases, leaving 10 bases between the germline ends. Germline CDR1 MNHEY, CDR2 SVGAGI. The CDR3 spans 14 residues. CDR3 protein: CASTRAGSYNEQFF. The CDR3 DNA reads TGTGCCAGCACCCGAGCCGGCTCCTACAATGAGCAGTTCTTC.

J is TRBJ2-7 and V is TRBV25-1, with 7 bases that match TRBD1. In germline, CDR1 is MGHDK, CDR2 SYGVNS. The CDR3 has 12 residues. The ends lost 4 bases at V and 4 bases at J; junction bases unmatched: 1. CDR3 protein: CASSGTGYEQYF. The CDR3 DNA is TGTGCCAGCAGTGGGACAGGTTACGAGCAGTACTTC.

The rearrangement links TRBV15 to TRBJ1-1; 9 nucleotides agree with TRBD1. CDR1 and CDR2 (germline): LNHNV, YYDKDF (reference sequence). The CDR3 has 15 amino acids. V lost 3 bases and J lost 10; bases outside the gene matches: 12. This CDR3 reads CATSSDLGGQGPAFF. CDR3 nucleotides: TGTGCCACCAGCAGCGACCTAGGGGGACAGGGTCCAGCTTTCTTT.

V and J are TRBV10-2 and TRBJ1-1; perhaps TRBD1 as D (6 bases). The germline V and J ends were trimmed by 6 bases and 3 bases, with 11 bases remaining between them. The germline V gene encodes CDR1 WSHSY and CDR2 SAAADI. This CDR3 is 13 amino acids long. The CDR3 DNA sequence: TGCGCCAGCAGGGACAGTTGGGACACTGAAGCTTTCTTT. The encoded protein is CASRDSWDTEAFF.

The chain has TRBV6-1 and TRBJ2-3; D call uncertain. Trimming removed 3 bases at V and 7 bases at J, with 5 bases between. CDR1 MNHNS and CDR2 SASEGT come from the germline V gene. The CDR3 has 11 residues. The CDR3 DNA reads as TGTGCCAGCAGTGAGGCCAATACGCAGTATTTT. This sequence encodes CASSEANTQYF.

This chain joins TRBV28 and TRBJ2-2; 9 bases line up with TRBD2. The germline V gene encodes CDR1 MDHEN and CDR2 SYDVKM. The CDR3 contains 15 residues. J gave up 0 bases and V 10 bases, and 6 bases lay outside the gene matches. Here the CDR3 DNA reads TGTGCCACCGAGGCGGGGGGGGCGAACACCGGGGAGCTGTTTTTT. It yields the protein CATEAGGANTGELFF.

This chain uses TRBV19 with TRBJ1-1; possibly TRBD1 for D (5 bases). The CDR3 loop spans 14 amino acids. Germline V lookup: CDR1 LNHDA, CDR2 SQIVND (reference sequence). V lost 3 bases, J lost 4 bases, and 12 bases lay in between. The DNA for the CDR3 is TGTGCCAGTAGTATGTTCGGGGGTTTCACTGAAGCTTTCTTT. As protein: CASSMFGGFTEAFF. The whole variable domain, remainder taken from reference TRBV19 and TRBJ1-1, is DGGITQSPKYLFRKEGQNVTLSCEQNLNHDAMYWYRQDPGQGLRLIYYSQIVNDFQKGDIAEGYSVSREKKESFPLTVTSAQKNPTAFYLCASSMFGGFTEAFFGQGTRLTVV.